The 30 T cell receptor beta chains presented below share a single source sample, sequenced in a study of cytomegalovirus exposure and HLA in healthy donors. PCR involved 60 Vbeta and 13 Jbeta primers. Some clones are missing from TCRdb's copy, which holds only in-frame ones; the method was immunoSEQ multiplex PCR. The data show more than 80,000 clones, roughly 80% seen once. The sample consisted of PBMCs. The source of these receptors is a man in his forties or fifties in good health and CMV-seronegative.

The chain uses TRBV5-6 and TRBJ1-6; D is perhaps TRBD1 (6 bases). Germline V lookup: CDR1 SGHDT, CDR2 YYEEEE. The CDR3 runs 14 residues. The ends were cut back, 4 bases at V and 10 bases at J, with 15 bases in the middle. The CDR3 reads CASSPNRDGSPLHF. The DNA of the CDR3 is TGTGCCAGCAGCCCAAACAGGGACGGCTCACCCCTCCACTTT.

The chain has TRBV11-2 and TRBJ2-3; 10 bases fit TRBD2. Germline lookup yields CDR1 SGHAT and CDR2 FQNNGV. The CDR3 length is 14 residues. V trimming: 7 bases; J trimming: 5 bases; junction bases outside the gene matches: 6. The CDR3 protein is CASNTGLAIDTQYF. The CDR3 nucleotides are TGTGCCAGCAACACGGGACTAGCGATAGATACGCAGTATTTT.

V is TRBV29-1 and J is TRBJ2-2; 8 nucleotides agree with TRBD2. Germline V gives CDR1 SQVTM, CDR2 ANQGSEA. There are 14 residues in the CDR3. The V segment lost 6 bases and the J segment 5 bases; nucleotides outside the gene matches: 8. The CDR3 DNA reads as TGCAGCGTAGTGCGGGGGGAAATTACCGGGGAGCTGTTTTTT. Amino acid sequence: CSVVRGEITGELFF.

CDR3 amino acids: CASSLVGRGPTGELFF. The CDR3 DNA reads as TGTGCCAGCAGCTTAGTTGGCAGGGGGCCCACCGGGGAGCTGTTTTTT. The rearrangement joins TRBV7-8 to TRBJ2-2, with 8 nucleotides matching TRBD1. The length of the CDR3 is 16 residues. V lost 1 base, J lost 4 bases, and 5 bases stayed unmatched. CDR1 is SGHVS, CDR2 FQNEAQ, per germline.

V is TRBV5-1 and J is TRBJ2-3; TRBD2 matches 10 bases. The CDR3 runs 17 residues. Looked up from germline, CDR1 is SGHRS and CDR2 is YFSETQ. V lost 0 bases, J lost 1 base, and 5 bases stayed unmatched. The CDR3 DNA sequence: TGCGCCAGCAGCTTGGTAGCGGGGGGCTTACGCACAGATACGCAGTATTTT. Amino acid sequence: CASSLVAGGLRTDTQYF.

The chain couples TRBV20-1 to TRBJ1-1, with 7 bases matching TRBD1. The CDR3 runs 11 residues. V lost 4 bases and J lost 7; bases outside the gene matches: 3. The germline CDR1 and CDR2 sequences are DFQATT and SNEGSKA (reference sequence). The DNA of the CDR3 is TGCAGTGCTATCACAGGGGTTGAAGCTTTCTTT. The encoded protein is CSAITGVEAFF.

This chain joins TRBV6-1 and TRBJ2-7; D is unresolved. Per germline, CDR1 MNHNS and CDR2 SASEGT. The CDR3 covers 14 residues. Trimming took 8 bases from V and 2 from J, leaving 16 bases between them. CDR3: CASAVSQGPYEQYF. CDR3 bases: TGTGCCAGCGCGGTATCACAAGGTCCCTACGAGCAGTACTTC.

This rearrangement joins TRBV27 to TRBJ2-7; D may be TRBD2 (5 bases). V was shortened by 0 bases and J by 4 bases, with 7 bases between the two germline ends. This CDR3 has 13 amino acids. The germline V gene encodes CDR1 MNHEY and CDR2 SMNVEV (reference sequence). Written as DNA, the CDR3 is TGTGCCAGCAGTTTATCCGGGATGTACGAGCAGTACTTC. Protein sequence: CASSLSGMYEQYF.

The CDR3 sequence is CASRLRDRGMNTEAFF. CDR3 nucleotides: TGTGCAAGTCGCTTAAGGGACAGGGGGATGAACACTGAAGCTTTCTTT. V is TRBV12-2 and J is TRBJ1-1; the table's TRBD1 call for D was not verified on the DNA. TRBV12-2 is a recognized pseudogene. The CDR3 runs to 16 residues.

The chain has TRBV9 and TRBJ2-2; D remains unclear. This CDR3 region has 15 residues. V gave up 0 bases and J gave up 4 bases, with 10 bases separating them. Germline values: CDR1 SGDLS, CDR2 YYNGEE. The CDR3 region is CASSVAPSRTGELFF. The CDR3 DNA sequence: TGTGCCAGCAGCGTAGCCCCCTCTCGCACCGGGGAGCTGTTTTTT.

As DNA, the CDR3 is TGTGCCAGCAGCAGCTACAGGGAGAACACTGAAGCTTTCTTT. It is translated as CASSSYRENTEAFF. V gene TRBV2 combines with J gene TRBJ1-1; D is possibly TRBD1 (6 bases). Trimming removed 6 bases at V and 1 base at J, with 12 bases between. This CDR3 contains 14 residues. CDR1 SNHLY and CDR2 FYNNEI come from the germline V gene.

The chain uses TRBV7-7 and TRBJ2-6; TRBD1 matches 7 bases. This CDR3 is 15 amino acids long. V lost 5 bases to trimming and J lost 2 bases; unmatched junction nucleotides: 3. CDR1 and CDR2 from the germline V gene are SSHAT and FNYEAQ (reference sequence). The CDR3 nucleotides are TGTGCCAGCAGCCCGGGACAGCCTGGGGCCAACGTCCTGACTTTC. The encoded protein is CASSPGQPGANVLTF.

This clone was seen a single time. This sequence joins TRBV5-1 and TRBJ1-5; TRBD1 matches 7 bases. Losses at the gene ends were 4 bases for V and 6 bases for J; bases not matched to a gene: 10. Germline V lookup: CDR1 SGHRS, CDR2 YFSETQ. The length of the CDR3 is 15 residues. The CDR3 loop is CASSPDREECQPQHF. The CDR3 nucleotides read TGCGCCAGCAGCCCCGACAGGGAGGAGTGTCAGCCCCAGCATTTT.

On this clone itself: The same CDR3 is also encoded by other DNA sequences in this sample. The rearrangement links TRBV7-2 to TRBJ2-1; D is unclear. The CDR3 consists of 13 residues. V dropped 1 base and J dropped 5 bases, with 6 bases sitting between them. Germline loops: CDR1 SGHTA, CDR2 FQGNSA. In nucleotides, the CDR3 is TGTGCCAGCAGCTTAGGGCGGAACAATGAGCAGTTCTTC. Translating it yields CASSLGRNNEQFF.

This clone appeared once. This rearrangement joins TRBV18 to TRBJ2-6; TRBD1 is a possible D gene (6 bases). The CDR3 length is 17 residues. Germline values: CDR1 KGHSH, CDR2 LQKENI. V was trimmed by 6 bases and J by 1 base, leaving 16 bases between them. The CDR3 loop reads CASSYRVAQSGANVLTF. DNA for the CDR3: TGTGCCAGCTCGTACAGGGTCGCTCAATCTGGGGCCAACGTCCTGACTTTC.

This chain links TRBV5-1 with TRBJ2-7, with TRBD2 identical over 7 bases. This CDR3 comprises 13 residues. Per the germline V gene, CDR1 is SGHRS and CDR2 is YFSETQ. V was clipped by 5 bases and J by 7 bases; unmatched bases: 9. The CDR3 protein is CASRFVGGEEQYF. The CDR3 region has the DNA TGCGCCAGCAGGTTCGTGGGGGGGGAAGAGCAGTACTTC. Looking up the rest from reference TRBV5-1 and TRBJ2-7 gives the full variable domain: KAGVTQTPRYLIKTRGQQVTLSCSPISGHRSVSWYQQTPGQGLQFLFEYFSETQRNKGNFPGRFSGRQFSNSRSEMNVSTLELGDSALYLCASRFVGGEEQYFGPGTRLTVT.

This clone was detected once. The gene calls are TRBV4-1 and TRBJ2-3; D is unresolved. Trimming shortened V by 3 bases and J by 6 bases, and 13 bases separated the two germline ends. This CDR3 comprises 14 residues. The V gene's germline CDR1 is MGHRA and CDR2 YSYEKL. The CDR3 sequence is CASSHRIRLDTQYF. The CDR3 region has the DNA TGCGCCAGCAGCCACCGCATCCGGTTGGATACGCAGTATTTT.

The rearrangement links TRBV11-2 to TRBJ2-7; 12 bases align to TRBD1. The germline gives CDR1 SGHAT, CDR2 FQNNGV. The CDR3 has 16 amino acids. Losses at the gene ends were 2 bases for V and 4 bases for J; bases not matched to a gene: 6. The CDR3 DNA follows: TGTGCCAGCAGCTTAACGCAGGGACAGGGGGCGTACGAGCAGTACTTC. Translating it yields CASSLTQGQGAYEQYF.

This sequence joins TRBV19 and TRBJ2-7, with D possibly being TRBD1 (6 bases). This CDR3 contains 14 residues. V shed 4 bases and J shed 2 bases, with 12 bases lying between them. Per the germline V gene, CDR1 is LNHDA and CDR2 is SQIVND (reference sequence). The CDR3 here is CASSTQGGTYEQYF. In DNA, the CDR3 is TGTGCCAGTAGTACCCAAGGGGGTACCTACGAGCAGTACTTC.

This rearrangement joins TRBV6-5 to TRBJ2-7, with 10 positions matching TRBD2. Germline values: CDR1 MNHEY, CDR2 SVGAGI. The V gene end was trimmed by 0 bases and the J gene end by 7 bases; junction bases not matched to a gene: 9. This CDR3 region has 16 residues. CDR3 sequence: CASSYSTSGAPGEQYF. For the CDR3, the DNA is TGTGCCAGCAGTTACTCTACTAGCGGGGCCCCTGGGGAGCAGTACTTC.

The chain employs TRBV4-1 and TRBJ2-1, with TRBD2 identical over 8 bases. The germline CDR1 and CDR2 sequences are MGHRA and YSYEKL. Losses at the gene ends were 0 bases for V and 5 bases for J; bases not matched to a gene: 9. The CDR3 has 17 residues. The CDR3 loop reads CASSQDPAGALNNEQFF. In DNA form, the CDR3 reads TGCGCCAGCAGCCAAGATCCAGCGGGGGCGCTGAACAATGAGCAGTTCTTC.

The chain couples TRBV25-1 to TRBJ1-5, with D possibly TRBD1 on 6 matching bases. This CDR3 has 17 residues. Germline V gene data show CDR1 as MGHDK and CDR2 as SYGVNS. V was cut by 4 bases and J by 5 bases, with 21 bases left in between. As DNA, the CDR3 is TGTGCCAGCAGTGGGGCAGGGGCCCTTAGTTACCATCAGCCCCAGCATTTT. Translation: CASSGAGALSYHQPQHF.

V and J are TRBV9 and TRBJ2-4; TRBD2 aligns across 7 bases. The trim removed 3 bases at V and 8 bases at J, leaving 11 bases unmatched. Germline V gene data show CDR1 as SGDLS and CDR2 as YYNGEE. The CDR3 runs to 15 residues. The CDR3 here is CASSAWGGSGDIQYF. CDR3 sequence (DNA): TGTGCCAGCAGCGCCTGGGGCGGGAGTGGGGACATTCAGTACTTC.

The gene calls are TRBV21-1 and TRBJ1-6; the D segment call TRBD1 is taken from the table without a DNA check. TRBV21-1 is annotated as a pseudogene. There are 17 residues in the CDR3. The chain's CDR3 is CASSKWPGQSTNSPLHF. The CDR3 nucleotides are TGTGCCAGCAGCAAGTGGCCGGGACAGAGTACCAATTCACCCCTCCACTTT.

The chain employs TRBV4-1 and TRBJ2-3; no firm D call. This CDR3 has 15 amino acids. CDR1 is MGHRA, CDR2 YSYEKL, per germline. Trimming stripped 7 bases from V and 0 bases from J, with 14 bases between. The CDR3 is CASTRGRPSTDTQYF. CDR3 nucleotide sequence: TGCGCCAGCACCCGTGGGCGACCTAGCACAGATACGCAGTATTTT.

The chain carries TRBV5-1 and TRBJ2-5; 7 bases line up with TRBD2. The DNA end lines up better with TRBJ2-7; the J call may be wrong. The germline V gene encodes CDR1 SGHRS and CDR2 YFSETQ. The CDR3 sequence is 13 residues long. The CDR3 DNA follows: TGCGCCAGCAGCTGGGACTACCAATACGAGCAGTACTTC. Protein: CASSWDYQYEQYF.

The gene calls are TRBV27 and TRBJ1-5, with 7 bases aligning to TRBD1. CDR1 and CDR2 (germline): MNHEY, SMNVEV (reference sequence). With 3 bases clipped from V and 7 bases from J, the junction kept 6 bases outside the gene matches. The CDR3 is 14 amino acids. This chain's CDR3 is CASSFRGEGQPQHF. CDR3 nucleotide sequence: TGTGCCAGCAGTTTCAGGGGGGAAGGACAGCCCCAGCATTTT.

The genes are TRBV5-1 and TRBJ1-5, with 9 positions matching TRBD1. The germline V gene has CDR1 SGHRS and CDR2 YFSETQ. Unmatched junction bases numbered 6, after V lost 4 bases and J lost 7 bases. This CDR3 has 14 residues. The CDR3 is CASSRTGGSQPQHF. CDR3 in DNA: TGCGCCAGCAGCCGTACAGGGGGCAGCCAGCCCCAGCATTTT.

The gene calls are TRBV19 and TRBJ1-1; D unresolved. V lost 5 bases and J 4 bases, leaving 11 bases between the germline ends. Germline CDR1 is LNHDA and CDR2 is SQIVND (reference sequence). This CDR3 contains 13 residues. The DNA for the CDR3 is TGTGCCAGTAGTTGGGCGCTCAGCACTGAAGCTTTCTTT. Translated, it gives CASSWALSTEAFF.

In this sample, this clone turned up once. The chain joins TRBV28 to TRBJ1-1, with D possibly matching TRBD1 (5 bases). CDR1 is MDHEN, CDR2 SYDVKM, per germline. The CDR3 runs 16 residues. V was clipped by 6 bases and J by 4 bases, with 21 bases between them. The CDR3 sequence is CASSDLIPLGPTEAFF. In DNA form, the CDR3 reads TGTGCCAGCAGCGACCTTATACCTCTGGGGCCCACTGAAGCTTTCTTT.